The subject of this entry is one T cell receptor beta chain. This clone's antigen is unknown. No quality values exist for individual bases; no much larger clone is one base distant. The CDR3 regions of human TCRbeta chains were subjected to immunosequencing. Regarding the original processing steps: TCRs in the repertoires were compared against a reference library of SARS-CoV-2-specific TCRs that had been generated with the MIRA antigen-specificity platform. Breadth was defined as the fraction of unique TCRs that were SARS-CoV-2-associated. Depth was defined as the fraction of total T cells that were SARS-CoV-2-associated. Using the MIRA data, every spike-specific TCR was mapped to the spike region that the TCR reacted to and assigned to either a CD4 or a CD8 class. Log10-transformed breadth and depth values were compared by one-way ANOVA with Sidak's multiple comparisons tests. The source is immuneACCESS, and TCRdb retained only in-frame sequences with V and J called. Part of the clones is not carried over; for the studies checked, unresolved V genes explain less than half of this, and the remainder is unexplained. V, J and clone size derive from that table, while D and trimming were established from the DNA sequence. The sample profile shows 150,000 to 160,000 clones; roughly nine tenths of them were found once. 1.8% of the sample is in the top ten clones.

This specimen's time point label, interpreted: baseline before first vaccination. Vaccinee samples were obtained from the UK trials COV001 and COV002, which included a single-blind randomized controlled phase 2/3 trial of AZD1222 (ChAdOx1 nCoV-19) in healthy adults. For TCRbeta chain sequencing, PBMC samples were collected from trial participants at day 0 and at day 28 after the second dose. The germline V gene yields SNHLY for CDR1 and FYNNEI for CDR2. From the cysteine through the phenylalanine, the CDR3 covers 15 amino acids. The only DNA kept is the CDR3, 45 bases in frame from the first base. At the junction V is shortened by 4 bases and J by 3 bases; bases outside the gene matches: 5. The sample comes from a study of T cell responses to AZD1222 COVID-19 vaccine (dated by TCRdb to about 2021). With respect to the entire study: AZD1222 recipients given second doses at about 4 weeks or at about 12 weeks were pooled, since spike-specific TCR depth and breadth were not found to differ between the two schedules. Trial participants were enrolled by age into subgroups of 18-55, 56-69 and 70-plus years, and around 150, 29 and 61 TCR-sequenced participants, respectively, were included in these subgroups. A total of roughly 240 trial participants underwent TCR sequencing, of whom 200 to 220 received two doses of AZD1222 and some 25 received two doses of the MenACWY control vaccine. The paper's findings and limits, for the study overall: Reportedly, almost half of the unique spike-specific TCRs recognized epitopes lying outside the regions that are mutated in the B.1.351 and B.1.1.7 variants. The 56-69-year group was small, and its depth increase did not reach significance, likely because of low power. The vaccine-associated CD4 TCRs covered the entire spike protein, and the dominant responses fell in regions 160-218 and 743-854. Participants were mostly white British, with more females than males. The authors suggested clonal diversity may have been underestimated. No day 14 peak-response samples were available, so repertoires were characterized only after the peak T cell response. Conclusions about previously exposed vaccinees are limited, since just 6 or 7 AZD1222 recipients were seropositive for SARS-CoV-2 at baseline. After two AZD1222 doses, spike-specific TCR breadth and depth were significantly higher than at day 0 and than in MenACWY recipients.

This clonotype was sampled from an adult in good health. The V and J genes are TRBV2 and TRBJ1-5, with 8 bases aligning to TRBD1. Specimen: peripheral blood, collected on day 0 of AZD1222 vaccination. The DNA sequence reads TGTGCCAGCAGTGGAGGGACAGGTGACAATCAGCCCCAGCATTTT. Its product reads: CASSGGTGDNQPQHF.